The next 30 T cell receptor beta chains were all read from a single sample in a study of cytomegalovirus exposure and HLA in healthy donors. Primers: 60 Vbeta forward and 13 Jbeta reverse. Some clones are missing from TCRdb's copy, which holds only in-frame ones; the method was immunoSEQ multiplex PCR. The data contain under 250,000 clones, around 84% of them singletons. Sequencing was done on a sample of PBMCs. Receptor source: a girl aged 2-10 years in good health and CMV-seronegative.

This clone was observed a handful of times. The V gene is TRBV30, the J gene TRBJ1-4; D not resolved. Germline V CDR1 and CDR2: GTSNPN, SVGIG (reference sequence). The CDR3 length is 13 residues. Trimming took 5 bases from V and 8 from J, leaving 15 bases between them. This CDR3 reads CAWVEGRGEKLFF. In DNA, the CDR3 is TGTGCCTGGGTTGAGGGCAGAGGGGAAAAACTGTTTTTT.

This clone appeared a single time. The chain joins TRBV12-2 to TRBJ2-7; the table gives TRBD2 as D, unverified against the DNA. TRBV12-2 is reported as a pseudogene. The CDR3 sequence is 16 residues long. The CDR3 here is CASRLDSGRRLNEQYF. CDR3 nucleotide sequence: TGTGCAAGTCGCTTAGATAGCGGGAGACGGTTGAACGAGCAGTACTTC.

This chain links TRBV30 with TRBJ2-1, with 9 bases aligning to TRBD1. This CDR3 comprises 14 residues. Germline-derived CDR1 and CDR2 are GTSNPN and SVGIG (reference sequence). The CDR3 spells CATSSGQGRYEQFF. CDR3 nucleotide sequence: TGTGCAACTTCCTCGGGACAGGGAAGGTATGAGCAGTTCTTC.

The CDR3, as DNA: TGTGCCAGCAGCCGTGGACAGGGCCCCTACGAGCAGTACTTC. It codes for CASSRGQGPYEQYF. The chain has TRBV14 and TRBJ2-7; 8 bases align to TRBD1. Germline CDR1 and CDR2: SGHDN and FVKESK. Trimming at V came to 4 bases and at J to 2 bases, leaving 4 bases not matched to a gene. The CDR3 runs 14 residues.

As for this clone: In this CDR3 the conserved last residue, phenylalanine or tryptophan, is missing, so a read error is likely. The rearrangement joins TRBV27 to TRBJ2-7, with TRBD1 matching over 8 bases. The germline V gene encodes CDR1 MNHEY and CDR2 SMNVEV (reference sequence). Trimming removed 3 bases from V and 3 bases from J; junction bases left unmatched: 1. The CDR3 contains 13 residues. DNA of the CDR3: TGTGCCAGCAGTTTGGGACAGGACTACGAGCAGTACTCC. The encoded protein is CASSLGQDYEQYS.

A note on this clone: The junction shows a germline mismatch at one end, possibly a read error. CDR3 in DNA: TGTGCCAGCAGTTTAGTAGGTAGCGGGGGGCATGGAGAGACCCAGTACTTC. Translated: CASSLVGSGGHGETQYF. The J gene is TRBJ2-5, the V gene TRBV7-9, with 10 bases matching TRBD2. The germline CDR1 and CDR2 sequences are SEHNR and FQNEAQ (reference sequence). This CDR3 has 17 residues.

The chain recombines TRBV6-1 with TRBJ2-1, with 9 bases matching TRBD1. CDR1 and CDR2 (germline): MNHNS, SASEGT. Germline trimming cut 3 bases from V and 8 bases from J; bases unmatched to any gene: 5. This CDR3 spans 14 amino acids. This chain's CDR3 is CASSEDRGRHEQFF. CDR3 in DNA: TGTGCCAGCAGTGAGGACAGGGGTAGGCATGAGCAGTTCTTC.

The chain links TRBV6-4 to TRBJ2-7; 7 bases align to TRBD1. There are 14 residues in the CDR3. Per germline, CDR1 MRHNA and CDR2 SNTAGT. V lost 1 base to trimming and J lost 4 bases; unmatched junction nucleotides: 4. The DNA for the CDR3 is TGTGCCAGCAGTGACTTGGGACAGCGGTACGAGCAGTACTTC. Its translation is CASSDLGQRYEQYF.

Note on this clone: At one of its ends the junction is not consistent with the germline gene, which may arise from a read error. V usage is TRBV29-1 and J usage is TRBJ1-3, with D unresolved. Germline values: CDR1 SQVTM, CDR2 ANQGSEA. The CDR3 contains 11 residues. This CDR3 reads CGVERGNTIYF. The CDR3, as DNA: TGCGGCGTTGAACGGGGAAACACCATATATTTT.

This sequence joins TRBV6-5 and TRBJ2-7; possible D gene TRBD1, 6 bases. The CDR3 runs 14 residues. Germline CDR1 reads MNHEY; CDR2 reads SVGAGI. V lost 5 bases and J 4 bases, leaving 15 bases between the germline ends. The CDR3 nucleotides read TGTGCCAGCAGTGAAATTTCAGGGGTTTACGAGCAGTACTTC. Its protein product is CASSEISGVYEQYF.

The J gene is TRBJ1-4, the V gene TRBV9, with TRBD1 identical over 8 bases. This CDR3 is 18 amino acids long. The V gene end was trimmed by 0 bases and the J gene end by 7 bases; junction bases not matched to a gene: 14. Looked up from germline, CDR1 is SGDLS and CDR2 is YYNGEE. As DNA, the CDR3 is TGTGCCAGCAGCGTAGTTGGACGCGGACGGACAGGGTGTGAAAAACTGTTTTTT. Translating it yields CASSVVGRGRTGCEKLFF.

This clone was seen once. This specimen includes other DNA sequences encoding the same CDR3. The chain couples TRBV20-1 to TRBJ2-1, with unresolved D. CDR3 length equals 11 residues. Germline V gene lookup returns CDR1 DFQATT and CDR2 SNEGSKA (reference sequence). Written as DNA, the CDR3 is TGCAGCGCCCCGGGCTACAATGAGCAGTTCTTC. This encodes CSAPGYNEQFF.

The table lists this clone with a count of one. This sequence joins TRBV4-2 and TRBJ1-5, with D perhaps TRBD1 (5 bases). Per the germline V gene, CDR1 is LGHNA and CDR2 is YNFKEQ. The CDR3 consists of 14 residues. Trimming removed 0 bases from V and 6 bases from J, with 9 bases in between. The DNA of the CDR3 is TGTGCCAGCAGCCAAGAGGGGGGGGTTCAGCCCCAGCATTTT. Protein: CASSQEGGVQPQHF.

This clone was found a few times. The CDR3 DNA follows: TGTGCTAGTGGTTTGGTACAGGGCAGGGGCTACGAGCAGTACTTC. Amino acids: CASGLVQGRGYEQYF. The chain carries TRBV12-5 and TRBJ2-5; tentative D call: TRBD1 (6 bases). The J call may be faulty, since TRBJ2-7 better matches the DNA end. CDR1 is LGHNT and CDR2 is FRNRAP in the germline V gene. The CDR3 runs 15 residues.

The chain combines TRBV27 with TRBJ2-3; possibly TRBD1 for D (6 bases). The CDR3 covers 18 residues. In germline, CDR1 is MNHEY, CDR2 SMNVEV (reference sequence). The V gene lost 5 bases and the J gene lost 4 bases, with 25 bases spanning the gap. The DNA for the CDR3 is TGTGCCAGCAGTACTCCTAATGCAGGGGATAGAGGAGCAGATACGCAGTATTTT. This translates into CASSTPNAGDRGADTQYF.

The chain uses TRBV9 and TRBJ1-2; D perhaps matches TRBD1 (6 bases). The CDR3 is 12 amino acids. From germline, CDR1 is SGDLS and CDR2 YYNGEE. V lost 8 bases to trimming and J lost 6 bases, with 14 bases between them. CDR3 protein: CASKQGIDGYTF. CDR3 sequence (DNA): TGTGCCAGTAAACAGGGAATTGATGGCTACACCTTC.

The CDR3 region is CASSFFKPPLAKNIQYF. The CDR3 DNA sequence: TGCGCCAGCAGCTTTTTCAAGCCACCCTTAGCCAAAAACATTCAGTACTTC. The rearrangement joins TRBV5-1 to TRBJ2-4; no firm D call. Trimming took off 2 bases at V and 0 bases at J, with 15 bases between the two ends. The CDR3 is made up of 17 amino acids. Germline CDR1 is SGHRS and CDR2 is YFSETQ.

The chain carries TRBV6-1 and TRBJ1-1; a weak D match, TRBD1 (5 bases). Germline V CDR1 and CDR2: MNHNS, SASEGT. Trimming took off 3 bases at V and 11 bases at J, with 13 bases between the two ends. The CDR3 is 12 residues long. CDR3 residues: CASSDRVASAFF. The CDR3 region has the DNA TGTGCCAGCAGTGACAGGGTGGCGTCGGCTTTCTTT.

J is TRBJ2-3 and V is TRBV30, with 7 bases aligning to TRBD2. Germline CDR1 and CDR2: GTSNPN and SVGIG (reference sequence). The junction had 7 bases not matched to a gene; V was cut back by 5 bases and J by 2 bases. This CDR3 comprises 14 residues. Written as DNA, the CDR3 is TGTGCCTGGCGGGTCAGCGGGGCCACAGATACGCAGTATTTT. Amino acids: CAWRVSGATDTQYF.

The chain combines TRBV7-2 with TRBJ2-1, with TRBD2 matching 7 bases. This CDR3 has 17 residues. J gave up 0 bases and V 1 base, and 6 bases lay outside the gene matches. The germline V gene encodes CDR1 SGHTA and CDR2 FQGNSA. The DNA of the CDR3 is TGTGCCAGCAGCTTAGTCGTGGGAGGGCGCTCCTACAATGAGCAGTTCTTC. This gives the protein CASSLVVGGRSYNEQFF. Looking up the rest from reference TRBV7-2 and TRBJ2-1 gives the full variable domain: GAGVSQSPSNKVTEKGKDVELRCDPISGHTALYWYRQSLGQGLEFLIYFQGNSAPDKSGLPSDRFSAERTGGSVSTLTIQRTQQEDSAVYLCASSLVVGGRSYNEQFFGPGTRLTVL.

V usage is TRBV27 and J usage is TRBJ2-1, with a tentative D call TRBD1 (6 bases). The CDR3 runs 15 residues. V lost 6 bases and J lost 2, with 14 bases in between. CDR1 MNHEY and CDR2 SMNVEV come from the germline V gene (reference sequence). CDR3 in DNA: TGTGCCAGCAGCCCGAGGGGGTCCACCTACAATGAGCAGTTCTTC. Protein product: CASSPRGSTYNEQFF.

V gene TRBV7-9 combines with J gene TRBJ1-6, with a possible D match to TRBD1 (5 bases). This CDR3 comprises 17 residues. Per germline, CDR1 SEHNR and CDR2 FQNEAQ (reference sequence). V lost 0 bases and J 0 bases, leaving 9 bases between the germline ends. The CDR3 sequence: CASSLAGGSSYNSPLHF. CDR3 DNA sequence: TGTGCCAGCAGCTTAGCGGGGGGGAGCTCCTATAATTCACCCCTCCACTTT.

The rearrangement uses TRBV7-8 and TRBJ2-7, with TRBD2 as a possible D gene (5 bases). V was shortened by 1 base and J by 8 bases, with 9 bases between the two germline ends. CDR3 length: 12 residues. Germline V CDR1 and CDR2: SGHVS, FQNEAQ. CDR3 nucleotide sequence: TGTGCCAGCAGCTTAGATCGGGAACAGCAGTACTTC. This encodes CASSLDREQQYF.

The chain joins TRBV6-5 to TRBJ2-5, with D hard to call. Germline values: CDR1 MNHEY, CDR2 SVGAGI. The CDR3 is made up of 14 amino acids. V shed 2 bases and J shed 5 bases, with 12 bases lying between them. The CDR3 region is CASSYRAIRETQYF. The CDR3 bases are TGTGCCAGCAGTTACCGCGCTATTCGTGAGACCCAGTACTTC.

This clone was recorded once. V gene TRBV9 combines with J gene TRBJ1-6; a weak D match, TRBD1 (5 bases). Trimming pared 0 bases from V and 10 bases from J, leaving 14 bases between. Germline loops: CDR1 SGDLS, CDR2 YYNGEE. CDR3 length equals 15 residues. The CDR3 coding sequence is TGTGCCAGCAGCGTAGGGGGCCCATCGGACTCACCCCTCCACTTT. Encoded protein: CASSVGGPSDSPLHF.

The V call is TRBV6-5, the J call TRBJ2-1; 9 bases map to TRBD1. V lost 6 bases to trimming and J lost 5 bases; unmatched junction nucleotides: 8. Germline V gene sequence: CDR1 MNHEY, CDR2 SVGAGI. The CDR3 sequence is 15 residues long. For the CDR3, the DNA is TGTGCCAGCAGGCGTACGGGACAGGGAAACAATGAGCAGTTCTTC. Residues: CASRRTGQGNNEQFF.

CDR3 in amino acids: CASREDRGLYEQYF. In DNA form, the CDR3 reads TGTGCCAGCAGGGAGGACAGGGGACTCTACGAGCAGTACTTC. The gene calls are TRBV6-1 and TRBJ2-7; 9 nucleotides line up with TRBD1. The CDR3 has 14 amino acids. V gave up 6 bases and J gave up 3 bases; unmatched junction bases: 6. Germline lookup yields CDR1 MNHNS and CDR2 SASEGT.

This clone occurred a few times. The rearrangement joins TRBV7-7 to TRBJ2-5, with 11 bases that match TRBD1. The CDR3 has 15 residues. Germline values: CDR1 SSHAT, CDR2 FNYEAQ (reference sequence). Germline trimming cut 3 bases from V and 5 bases from J; bases unmatched to any gene: 5. The CDR3 reads CASSFGQGAVETQYF. CDR3 sequence (DNA): TGTGCCAGCAGCTTCGGACAGGGGGCCGTGGAGACCCAGTACTTC.

The chain carries TRBV6-5 and TRBJ1-2, with D maybe TRBD1 (5 bases). There are 14 residues in the CDR3. The V end lost 6 bases, the J end lost 3 bases, and 14 bases lay between the germline ends. CDR1 and CDR2 from the germline V gene are MNHEY and SVGAGI. CDR3 sequence: CASRLRETDYGYTF. CDR3 DNA sequence: TGTGCCAGCAGGCTCAGGGAAACGGACTATGGCTACACCTTC.

The V and J genes are TRBV6-1 and TRBJ1-6; D gene uncertain. The CDR3 sequence is 13 residues long. V lost 6 bases and J lost 6, with 9 bases in between. Germline V gene lookup returns CDR1 MNHNS and CDR2 SASEGT. Here the CDR3 reads CASRVSSNSPLHF. CDR3 in DNA: TGTGCCAGCAGGGTCTCGAGTAATTCACCCCTCCACTTT.